These T cell receptor beta chains were read from a single sample in a study of cytomegalovirus exposure and HLA in healthy donors. Data came from immunoSEQ multiplex PCR; TCRdb stores just in-frame clones and leaves some out. The sample comprises about 160,000 clones, just under 90% of which are singletons, and 4% to 4.5% rests with the top ten. Material: PBMCs. The source is a man in his late teens or twenties in good health and CMV-seropositive. The CDR3 runs from the conserved cysteine through the conserved F or W. Fields, in order: J gene, V gene, D gene, CDR3 protein, CDR3 DNA. The D gene is left open where the match is weak.

>TRBJ2-7|TRBV29-1|NA
CSVELRTSHEQYF
TGCAGCGTTGAACTTCGGACAAGCCACGAGCAGTACTTC
>TRBJ2-7|TRBV21-1|NA
CASSKCPPGSGRGREQYF
TGTGCCAGCAGCAAATGCCCACCGGGGAGCGGGAGGGGCAGGGAGCAGTACTTC
>TRBJ1-5|TRBV27|NA
CASSPRGQPQHF
TGTGCCAGCAGTCCCAGGGGTCAGCCCCAGCATTTT
>TRBJ2-7|TRBV4-2|NA
CASSQSVGRVEYEQYF
TGTGCCAGCAGCCAATCGGTTGGCAGGGTGGAATACGAGCAGTACTTC
>TRBJ2-2|TRBV7-2|NA
CASSLRGGELFF
TGTGCCAGCAGCTTACGGGGCGGGGAGCTGTTTTTT
>TRBJ2-7|TRBV5-1|TRBD2
CASRPAGTSGSFYEQYF
TGCGCCAGCAGGCCGGCGGGGACTAGCGGGAGTTTCTACGAGCAGTACTTC
>TRBJ1-1|TRBV11-3|NA
CASSLAAGLMNTEAFF
TGTGCCAGCAGCTTAGCCGCAGGTCTTATGAACACTGAAGCTTTCTTT
>TRBJ2-7|TRBV28|TRBD1
CASSWTGGPYEQYF
TGTGCCAGCAGTTGGACAGGGGGCCCCTACGAGCAGTACTTC
>TRBJ2-4|TRBV5-4|NA
CASSDGRELAKNIQYF
TGTGCCAGCAGCGACGGCAGGGAATTAGCCAAAAACATTCAGTACTTC
>TRBJ2-1|TRBV30|NA
CAWRRGLGRRNEQFF
TGTGCCTGGAGGAGGGGGTTGGGGCGCAGGAATGAGCAGTTCTTC
>TRBJ2-7|TRBV7-8|TRBD2
CASTPVLAGDYEQYF
TGTGCCAGCACCCCGGTGCTAGCGGGGGATTACGAGCAGTACTTC